A selection of T cell receptor beta chains follows, all from one sample in a study of blood T cell repertoires in COVID-19. Sequencing used immunoSEQ multiplex PCR; TCRdb keeps in-frame clones, though not all of them. In the table there are tens of thousands of clones, 90% of which are singletons. Sequenced: peripheral blood. Every receptor here comes from a man over 45 with acute or convalescent COVID-19. Both conserved end residues are part of each CDR3. A D gene is named only where the DNA matches it firmly. Clone size is given for some rows only: seen once, a few or many times, or a class if the clone is expanded.

len: 14; abundance: .; d_gene: TRBD2; v_gene: TRBV7-9; j_gene: TRBJ2-2; CDR3aa: CASRELAGTGELFF; CDR3nt: TGTGCCAGCAGAGAACTAGCGGGCACCGGGGAGCTGTTTTTT
len: 15; abundance: .; d_gene: .; v_gene: TRBV10-2; j_gene: TRBJ2-1; CDR3aa: CASQVDRKTYNEQFF; CDR3nt: TGCGCCAGCCAGGTGGACAGAAAAACCTACAATGAGCAGTTCTTC
len: 14; abundance: .; d_gene: .; v_gene: TRBV5-1; j_gene: TRBJ1-3; CDR3aa: CASSTGGSGNTIYF; CDR3nt: TGCGCCAGCAGCACCGGGGGGTCTGGAAACACCATATATTTT
len: 20; abundance: once; d_gene: .; v_gene: TRBV5-1; j_gene: TRBJ2-7; CDR3aa: CASSLVGDRNRAGGPYEQYF; CDR3nt: TGCGCCAGCAGCTTGGTTGGTGACCGTAACAGGGCAGGCGGGCCCTACGAGCAGTACTTC
len: 13; abundance: .; d_gene: TRBD2; v_gene: TRBV24-1; j_gene: TRBJ2-1; CDR3aa: CATSLAGYNEQFF; CDR3nt: TGTGCCACCAGTTTAGCGGGATACAATGAGCAGTTCTTC
len: 16; abundance: .; d_gene: TRBD1; v_gene: TRBV7-9; j_gene: TRBJ2-3; CDR3aa: CASSPTGQGRTDTQYF; CDR3nt: TGTGCCAGCAGCCCCACCGGACAGGGGCGAACAGATACGCAGTATTTT
len: 15; abundance: .; d_gene: TRBD1; v_gene: TRBV5-1; j_gene: TRBJ2-7; CDR3aa: CASSTNRGLRHEQYF; CDR3nt: TGCGCCAGCAGCACCAACAGGGGGCTACGGCACGAGCAGTACTTC
len: 14; abundance: .; d_gene: TRBD1; v_gene: TRBV5-1; j_gene: TRBJ1-4; CDR3aa: CASSLSQGGEKLFF; CDR3nt: TGCGCCAGCAGCTTGTCACAGGGGGGTGAAAAACTGTTTTTT
len: 13; abundance: .; d_gene: TRBD1; v_gene: TRBV19; j_gene: TRBJ2-7; CDR3aa: CASSKGQGNEQYF; CDR3nt: TGTGCCAGTAGCAAAGGACAGGGCAACGAGCAGTACTTC
len: 15; abundance: .; d_gene: .; v_gene: TRBV5-5; j_gene: TRBJ2-1; CDR3aa: CASSLELAPDNEQFF; CDR3nt: TGTGCCAGCAGCTTGGAGCTAGCTCCAGATAATGAGCAGTTCTTC